This paragraph covers one T cell receptor (beta chain) sequence. The antigen it binds to is not known. No clone much larger than this one lies a single base away; base qualities are absent. This sample is drawn from a study of response to subunit inactivated influenza vaccine (dated by TCRdb to 2016 to 2019). Describing the broader study: To follow how T cells responded to a trivalent subunit inactivated influenza vaccine, the researchers relied on deep quantitative profiling of the T cell receptor repertoire. Paper-wide results and their limitations: According to the authors, only a limited number of new T cells may be recruited by each seasonal influenza vaccination.

Library preparation used RT-PCR. This sample was sequenced with an Illumina HiSeq 2500. TCRdb applied fastp at Q25 and MiXCR to the public reads, then kept only in-frame beta chains. Entries that share a CDR3 protein sequence are merged under the most common genes and DNA. The sample table records hundreds of thousands of distinct CDR3 sequences; approximately 7.6% of these occur just once. The top ten hold 10% to 15% of the sample. The receptor was isolated from a man aged 50 to 75 who received an inactivated influenza vaccine. Donor details come from another sample of the same person, matched by shared clones. Here the sequenced sample was PBMCs from blood, taken about 23 months after vaccination.

The CDR3 is CASSTPGMGTDTQYF. The bases are TGTGCCAGCAGTACTCCAGGGATGGGCACAGATACGCAGTATTTT. Recombination connected TRBV3-1 to TRBJ2-3; the D gene is perhaps TRBD1, on 5 matching bases. As encoded in the germline V gene (reference sequence), CDR1 is LGHDT while CDR2 is YNNKEL. Trimming costs V 6 bases and J 1 base, and their ends lie 14 bases apart. From its cysteine to its phenylalanine, the CDR3 spans 15 amino acids. Of the read, only the CDR3 DNA is kept; its 45 bases are in frame from base 1.